The 13 T cell receptor beta chains listed next were all sequenced from one sample in a study of tumor-infiltrating lymphocytes in primary liver carcinoma. Co-extraction of both nucleic acids (RNA and DNA) used about 18-34 mg of unsorted bulk tissue. Priming with a constant-region primer yielded TCR beta cDNA from 450 to 550 ng total RNA. Slightly modified ARM-PCR with three nested multiplex PCR rounds yielded TCR beta libraries. A C-beta reverse primer and TRBV1-TRBV30 forward primers served in each of the first two PCR rounds, at roughly 10 cycles apiece. TCRdb processed the multiplex PCR reads anew with MiXCR; each CDR3 protein has one entry. The table lists 40,000 to 55,000 distinct CDR3 sequences, less than 75% of them singletons. Sequencing was done on a sample of liver tumor tissue from sampling region 5. Regarding subset: tumor region T5, tumor centre. The receptor set was obtained from a man in his forties with primary liver carcinoma and hepatitis B virus infection.

This clonotype has ten or more counts. This sequence joins TRBV5-4 and TRBJ2-2, with TRBD2 identical over 8 bases. The CDR3 length is 16 residues. Germline trimming cut 3 bases from V and 5 bases from J; bases unmatched to any gene: 9. Germline values: CDR1 SGHNT, CDR2 YYREEE (reference sequence). Here the CDR3 DNA reads TGTGCCAGCAGCTCGCGGGGAGCGGGAGAAACCGGGGAGCTGTTTTTT. Encoded protein: CASSSRGAGETGELFF.

The V gene is TRBV6-1, the J gene TRBJ2-7; D perhaps matches TRBD2 (5 bases). This CDR3 region has 14 residues. Germline CDR1 reads MNHNS; CDR2 reads SASEGT. V was trimmed by 2 bases and J by 7 bases, leaving 15 bases between them. In nucleotides, the CDR3 is TGTGCCAGCAGTGAACGAAATAGCGTCTATGAGCAGTACTTC. It encodes CASSERNSVYEQYF.

Details on this clonotype: Since no conserved phenylalanine or tryptophan closes the CDR3, a read error is the likely cause. The rearrangement uses TRBV28 and TRBJ2-7; 9 bases map to TRBD1. V was clipped by 3 bases and J by 2 bases; unmatched bases: 14. The length of the CDR3 is 18 residues. The germline V gene has CDR1 MDHEN and CDR2 SYDVKM. The CDR3 coding sequence is TGTGCCAGCAGTTTGGGTCCAGGGACAGGGCTAGGGGCCTACGAGCAGTACCCC. Its protein is CASSLGPGTGLGAYEQYP.

In regard to this clonotype: Mismatch with germline at one junction end may stem from a read error. The chain couples TRBV11-1 to TRBJ2-1; 8 bases map to TRBD2. In germline, CDR1 is SGHAT, CDR2 FQDESV (reference sequence). This CDR3 has 17 amino acids. CDR3: CASSLGLVGEVDNERFF. The CDR3 DNA reads TGTGCTAGCAGCCTGGGACTAGTTGGAGAAGTTGACAATGAGCGGTTCTTC.

As regards this clonotype: A read error may account for a junction end that differs from germline. The chain links TRBV6-1 to TRBJ2-5; 7 nucleotides match TRBD2. Looked up from germline, CDR1 is MNHNS and CDR2 is SASEGT. This CDR3 has 17 amino acids. Written as DNA, the CDR3 is TGTACCAGCAGTGACCTTTGGGCTAGCGGTTCTGGGGAGACCCAGTACTTC. Amino acids: CTSSDLWASGSGETQYF.

J is TRBJ2-7 and V is TRBV7-2; 8 positions agree with TRBD2. V gave up 5 bases and J gave up 1 base; unmatched junction bases: 7. Germline V gene sequence: CDR1 SGHTA, CDR2 FQGNSA. The CDR3 is 15 residues long. The CDR3 here is CASSVGLVGSYEQYF. The DNA for the CDR3 is TGTGCCAGCAGCGTGGGACTAGTGGGATCCTACGAGCAGTACTTC.

J is TRBJ2-1 and V is TRBV7-3, with 12 bases matching TRBD2. Per germline, CDR1 SGHTA and CDR2 FQGTGA. The CDR3 totals 18 residues. Trimming at V came to 5 bases and at J to 11 bases, leaving 19 bases not matched to a gene. The DNA of the CDR3 is TGTGCCAGCAGCGGCGGACTAGCGGGACTACGAGGAGTCTTTAAGCAGTTCTTC. Translated, it gives CASSGGLAGLRGVFKQFF.

With respect to this clonotype: This likely comes from a read error, as the CDR3 has no conserved phenylalanine or tryptophan at its end. The V and J genes are TRBV29-1 and TRBJ2-5; D ambiguous. The germline CDR1 and CDR2 sequences are SQVTM and ANQGSEA. The length of the CDR3 is 13 residues. The CDR3 loop reads CGVDDITGETQYL. CDR3 nucleotide sequence: TGCGGCGTTGACGATATAACCGGAGAGACCCAGTACTTA.

The chain has TRBV4-2 and TRBJ2-7; 7 bases are a match to TRBD2. This CDR3 is built from 16 residues. V trimming: 0 bases; J trimming: 3 bases; junction bases outside the gene matches: 8. Germline CDR1 LGHNA, CDR2 YNFKEQ. The CDR3 spells CASSQDPICGSYEQYF. The DNA of the CDR3 is TGTGCCAGCAGCCAAGATCCGATTTGCGGGAGCTACGAGCAGTACTTC.

Notes on this clonotype: A read error may account for a junction end that differs from germline. The chain has TRBV6-5 and TRBJ2-6; D possibly corresponds to TRBD1 (5 bases). There are 14 residues in the CDR3. CDR1 is MNHEY, CDR2 SVGAGI, per germline. Written as DNA, the CDR3 is TGTGCCAGCAGTCGAGAAGTTGGGGCTAACGTCCTGACTTTC. This codes for CASSREVGANVLTF.

The genes are TRBV29-1 and TRBJ2-3; maybe TRBD2 (6 bases). This CDR3 has 14 residues. V was clipped by 7 bases and J by 5 bases, with 19 bases between them. CDR1 and CDR2 from the germline V gene are SQVTM and ANQGSEA. The CDR3 DNA follows: TGCAGCGATGCTGATTCGGGGCGGGGAGATACGCAGTATTTT. Protein product: CSDADSGRGDTQYF.

Points on this clonotype: It is likely a read error, because the conserved phenylalanine at the end of the CDR3 is missing. The gene calls are TRBV4-1 and TRBJ2-7, with 12 positions matching TRBD2. V lost 7 bases to trimming and J lost 2 bases; unmatched junction nucleotides: 6. From germline, CDR1 is MGHRA and CDR2 YSYEKL. The CDR3 extends over 15 amino acids. This CDR3 reads CASNHTSGRTYEQYI. The CDR3 DNA reads TGCGCCAGCAACCATACTAGCGGGAGGACCTACGAGCAGTACATC.

Concerning this clonotype: The conserved final phenylalanine or tryptophan is absent from the CDR3, which likely points to a read error. V usage is TRBV4-1 and J usage is TRBJ2-2, with D possibly being TRBD1 (6 bases). The germline V gene encodes CDR1 MGHRA and CDR2 YSYEKL. The CDR3 consists of 15 residues. The CDR3 sequence: CASSQDQGSTGDLFL. The CDR3 DNA reads as TGCGCCAGCAGCCAAGATCAGGGGAGTACCGGGGACCTGTTTCTT.